The rows below give T cell receptor beta chains drawn from one sample of a study of control samples from healthy donors and cancer patients. The repertoire was sequenced with immunoSEQ multiplex PCR; TCRdb's copy has only in-frame clones and lacks some. The data show some 110,000 clones, about 88% seen once. Sample: blood. Receptor source: a woman aged 70-85 years in good health. Both conserved end residues are part of each CDR3. D genes are given only for firm matches. The size entry is marked missing in some rows and otherwise reads once, few, many or a size class.

D | J | size | length | V | DNA | CDR3
TRBD1 | TRBJ1-1 | NA | 13 | TRBV12-3/TRBV12-4 | TGTGCCAGCAGTTTCGACAGGGCCACTGAAGCTTTCTTT | CASSFDRATEAFF
NA | TRBJ2-2 | NA | 13 | TRBV9 | TGTGCCAGCAGCTCAGACCTCACCGGGGAGCTGTTTTTT | CASSSDLTGELFF
NA | TRBJ2-2 | NA | 14 | TRBV5-1 | TGCGCCAGCAGACAGATAACGAACACCGGGGAGCTGTTTTTT | CASRQITNTGELFF
NA | TRBJ2-5 | NA | 14 | TRBV7-2 | TGTGCCAGCAGTCGGGGCGGGGTCCGCGGGACCCAGTACTTC | CASSRGGVRGTQYF
NA | TRBJ2-7 | NA | 15 | TRBV9 | TGTGCCAGCAGCTCCTCTTGGAGTAGCTCCTACGAGCAGTACTTC | CASSSSWSSSYEQYF
TRBD1 | TRBJ1-5 | NA | 14 | TRBV18 | TGTGCCAGCTCACTCCGACAGGGGCAACAGCCCCAGCATTTT | CASSLRQGQQPQHF
NA | TRBJ1-6 | NA | 15 | TRBV2 | TGTGCCAGCAGTGAGGACGCGGGGGGCGGCTCACCCCTCCACTTT | CASSEDAGGGSPLHF
NA | TRBJ2-5 | NA | 14 | TRBV5-1 | TGCGCCAGCAGCTCCTACACTAGAGTCGAGACCCAGTACTTC | CASSSYTRVETQYF
NA | TRBJ1-1 | NA | 13 | TRBV2 | TGTGCCAGCAGTGGGAGGGAAGGCACTGAAGCTTTCTTT | CASSGREGTEAFF
NA | TRBJ2-1 | NA | 16 | TRBV5-4 | TGTGCCAGCAGCTTGTTGGTAGCGAGCTCCTACAATGAGCAGTTCTTC | CASSLLVASSYNEQFF
NA | TRBJ2-3 | NA | 12 | TRBV12-3/TRBV12-4 | TGTGCCAGCAGTGGACCTAGGTTTCCGCAGTATTTT | CASSGPRFPQYF
NA | TRBJ1-1 | few | 14 | TRBV9 | TGTGCCAGCAGCGTAGGCCAGCTGAACACTGAAGCTTTCTTT | CASSVGQLNTEAFF
NA | TRBJ1-4 | NA | 16 | TRBV11-2 | TGTGCCAGCAGCTCGAGTATGGCAGACGCTAATGAAAAACTGTTTTTT | CASSSSMADANEKLFF
NA | TRBJ2-7 | NA | 16 | TRBV7-6 | TGTGCCAGCAGCAAGCGTGGGGCGAGTACTGGCTACGAGCAGTACTTC | CASSKRGASTGYEQYF
TRBD1 | TRBJ1-1 | few | 13 | TRBV11-2 | TGTGCCAGCAGCTTTCAGGGGGCATCTGAAGCTTTCTTT | CASSFQGASEAFF
TRBD2 | TRBJ2-7 | NA | 14 | TRBV5-1 | TGCGCCAGCAGCTTTAGCGGGGTATCAGGGGAGCAGTACTTC | CASSFSGVSGEQYF
NA | TRBJ2-1 | NA | 13 | TRBV5-1 | TGCGCCAGCACCGTGGCAGGGGACAATGAGCAGTTCTTC | CASTVAGDNEQFF
NA | TRBJ1-2 | NA | 15 | TRBV7-8 | TGTGCCAGCAGCTTAGCGGTGAGGGTCGGGTATGGCTACACCTTC | CASSLAVRVGYGYTF
TRBD1 | TRBJ1-2 | once | 13 | TRBV11-2 | TGTGCCAGCAGCCCGGACAGGGTGGGAGGCTACACCTTC | CASSPDRVGGYTF
TRBD1 | TRBJ2-1 | few | 15 | TRBV9 | TGTGCCAGCAGCGTCGGGACAGGGCCGATGAATGAGCAGTTCTTC | CASSVGTGPMNEQFF